Below, 3 T cell receptor beta chains from the same sample are listed, as sequenced in a study of blood T cell repertoires in COVID-19. Produced via immunoSEQ multiplex PCR; TCRdb's table is partial and in-frame only. Of about 110,000 clones in the sample, 88% were seen once. Sequencing was done on a sample of peripheral blood. All receptors derive from a human donor in a cohort sampled during active COVID-19.

The chain links TRBV28 to TRBJ2-1; no clear D. Germline CDR1 reads MDHEN; CDR2 reads SYDVKM. The CDR3 sequence is 15 residues long. Trimming removed 3 bases at V and 8 bases at J, with 17 bases between. For the CDR3, the DNA is TGTGCCAGCAGTTTTCCTTCGGAGTACATCGATGAGCAGTTCTTC. It encodes CASSFPSEYIDEQFF.

The V and J genes are TRBV25-1 and TRBJ1-4; 9 positions match TRBD1. Per germline, CDR1 MGHDK and CDR2 SYGVNS. Germline trimming cut 3 bases from V and 0 bases from J; bases unmatched to any gene: 5. The CDR3 is 17 residues long. The CDR3 reads CASSDYTGGSTNEKLFF. The CDR3 coding sequence is TGTGCCAGCAGTGATTACACAGGGGGCTCAACTAATGAAAAACTGTTTTTT. Combining the CDR3 with reference TRBV25-1 and TRBJ1-4 gives the whole variable domain EADIYQTPRYLVIGTGKKITLECSQTMGHDKMYWYQQDPGMELHLIHYSYGVNSTEKGDLSSESTVSRIRTEHFPLTLESARPSHTSQYLCASSDYTGGSTNEKLFFGSGTQLSVL.

V is TRBV15 and J is TRBJ1-3; D remains ambiguous. The CDR3 has 14 amino acids. Germline V gene sequence: CDR1 LNHNV, CDR2 YYDKDF (reference sequence). Deletions cut 5 bases from V and 4 bases from J, with 12 bases between. This CDR3 is CATSQREAGNTIYF. As DNA, the CDR3 is TGTGCCACCAGCCAACGGGAGGCGGGAAACACCATATATTTT.